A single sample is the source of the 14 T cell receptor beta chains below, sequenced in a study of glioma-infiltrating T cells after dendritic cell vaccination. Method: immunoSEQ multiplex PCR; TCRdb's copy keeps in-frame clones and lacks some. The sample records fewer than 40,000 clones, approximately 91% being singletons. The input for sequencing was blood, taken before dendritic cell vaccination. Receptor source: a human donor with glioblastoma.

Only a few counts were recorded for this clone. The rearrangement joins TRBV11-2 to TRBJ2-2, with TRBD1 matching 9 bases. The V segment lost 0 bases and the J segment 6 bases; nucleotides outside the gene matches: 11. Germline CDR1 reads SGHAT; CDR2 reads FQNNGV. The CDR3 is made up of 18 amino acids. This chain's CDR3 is CASSLDLVGTGLAGELFF. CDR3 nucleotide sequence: TGTGCCAGCAGCTTAGATCTAGTCGGGACAGGGCTGGCCGGGGAGCTGTTTTTT.

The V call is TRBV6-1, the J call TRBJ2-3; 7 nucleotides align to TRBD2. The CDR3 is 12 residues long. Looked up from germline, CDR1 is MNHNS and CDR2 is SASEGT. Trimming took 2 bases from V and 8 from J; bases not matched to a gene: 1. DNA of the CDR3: TGTGCCAGCAGTGAAACGGGAGGTACGCAGTATTTT. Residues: CASSETGGTQYF.

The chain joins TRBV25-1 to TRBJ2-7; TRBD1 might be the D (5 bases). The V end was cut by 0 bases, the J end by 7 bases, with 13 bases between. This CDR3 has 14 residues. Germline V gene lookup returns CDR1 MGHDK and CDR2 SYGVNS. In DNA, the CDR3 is TGTGCCAGCAGTGAATATGGGGTGAAGGGGGAGCAGTACTTC. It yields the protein CASSEYGVKGEQYF.

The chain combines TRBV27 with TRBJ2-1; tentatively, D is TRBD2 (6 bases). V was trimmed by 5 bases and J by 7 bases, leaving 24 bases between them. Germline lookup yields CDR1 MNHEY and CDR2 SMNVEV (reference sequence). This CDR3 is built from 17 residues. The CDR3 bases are TGTGCCAGCAGTCGCTGGGGGGTGGCGGGGTCTGAGAATGAGCAGTTCTTC. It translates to CASSRWGVAGSENEQFF.

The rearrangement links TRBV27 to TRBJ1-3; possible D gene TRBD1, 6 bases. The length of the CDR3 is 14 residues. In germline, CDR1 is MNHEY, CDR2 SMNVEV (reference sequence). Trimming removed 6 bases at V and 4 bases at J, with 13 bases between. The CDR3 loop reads CASRATGTGNTIYF. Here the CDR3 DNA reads TGTGCCAGCAGAGCCACCGGGACAGGAAACACCATATATTTT.

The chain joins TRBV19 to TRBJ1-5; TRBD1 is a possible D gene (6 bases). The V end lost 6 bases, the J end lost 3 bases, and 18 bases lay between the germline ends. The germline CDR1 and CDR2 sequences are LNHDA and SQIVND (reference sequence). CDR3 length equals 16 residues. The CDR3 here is CASSWRQGTSNQPQHF. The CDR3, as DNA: TGTGCCAGTAGCTGGCGGCAGGGGACCTCCAATCAGCCCCAGCATTTT.

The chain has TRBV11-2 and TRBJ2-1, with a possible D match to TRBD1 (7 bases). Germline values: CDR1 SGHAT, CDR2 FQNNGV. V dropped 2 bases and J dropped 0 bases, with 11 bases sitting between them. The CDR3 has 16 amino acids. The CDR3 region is CASSLRGDSSYNEQFF. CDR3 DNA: TGTGCCAGCAGCTTAAGGGGGGACAGCTCCTACAATGAGCAGTTCTTC.

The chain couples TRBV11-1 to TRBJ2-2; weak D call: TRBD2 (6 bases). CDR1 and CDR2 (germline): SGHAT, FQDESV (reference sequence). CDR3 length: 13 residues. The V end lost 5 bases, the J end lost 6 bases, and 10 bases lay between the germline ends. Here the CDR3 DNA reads TGTGCCAGCAGCCAGACTAGGGCCGGGGAGCTGTTTTTT. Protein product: CASSQTRAGELFF.

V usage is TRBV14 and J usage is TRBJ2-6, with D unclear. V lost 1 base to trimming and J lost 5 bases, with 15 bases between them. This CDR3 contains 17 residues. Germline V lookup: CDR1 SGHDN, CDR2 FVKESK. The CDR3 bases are TGTGCCAGCAGCCAAGCTAGTTCCCTCGATTGGGCCAACGTCCTGACTTTC. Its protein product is CASSQASSLDWANVLTF.

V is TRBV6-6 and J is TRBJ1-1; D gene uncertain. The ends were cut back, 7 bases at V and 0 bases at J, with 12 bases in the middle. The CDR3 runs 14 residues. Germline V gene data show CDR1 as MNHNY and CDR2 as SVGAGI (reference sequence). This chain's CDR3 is CASTLDKVNTEAFF. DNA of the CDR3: TGTGCCAGCACCCTCGACAAGGTGAACACTGAAGCTTTCTTT.

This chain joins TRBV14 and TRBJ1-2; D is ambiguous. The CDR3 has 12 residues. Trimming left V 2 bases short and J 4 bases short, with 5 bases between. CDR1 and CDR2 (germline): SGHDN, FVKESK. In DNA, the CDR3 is TGTGCCAGCAGCCAAAGCGGCTATGGCTACACCTTC. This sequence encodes CASSQSGYGYTF.

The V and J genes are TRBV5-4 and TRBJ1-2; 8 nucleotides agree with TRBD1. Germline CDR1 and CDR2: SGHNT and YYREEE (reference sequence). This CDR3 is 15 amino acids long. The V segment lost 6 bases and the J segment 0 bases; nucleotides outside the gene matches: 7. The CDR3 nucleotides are TGTGCCAGCACTATAGGGACAGGAGCTAACTATGGCTACACCTTC. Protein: CASTIGTGANYGYTF.

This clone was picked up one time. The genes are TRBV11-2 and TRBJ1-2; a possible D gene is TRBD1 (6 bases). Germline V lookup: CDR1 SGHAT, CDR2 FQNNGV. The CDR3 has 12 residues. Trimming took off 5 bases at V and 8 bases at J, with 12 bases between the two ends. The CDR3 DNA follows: TGTGCCAGCAGCCCAAACAGGGAGGGCTACACCTTC. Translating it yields CASSPNREGYTF.

The CDR3 is CAISDSGQGNTEAFF. CDR3 bases: TGTGCCATCAGTGATTCGGGACAGGGGAACACTGAAGCTTTCTTT. The chain employs TRBV10-3 and TRBJ1-1, with TRBD1 matching over 9 bases. CDR1 is ENHRY, CDR2 SYGVKD, per germline. The CDR3 is made up of 15 amino acids. V trimming: 3 bases; J trimming: 1 base; junction bases outside the gene matches: 3.